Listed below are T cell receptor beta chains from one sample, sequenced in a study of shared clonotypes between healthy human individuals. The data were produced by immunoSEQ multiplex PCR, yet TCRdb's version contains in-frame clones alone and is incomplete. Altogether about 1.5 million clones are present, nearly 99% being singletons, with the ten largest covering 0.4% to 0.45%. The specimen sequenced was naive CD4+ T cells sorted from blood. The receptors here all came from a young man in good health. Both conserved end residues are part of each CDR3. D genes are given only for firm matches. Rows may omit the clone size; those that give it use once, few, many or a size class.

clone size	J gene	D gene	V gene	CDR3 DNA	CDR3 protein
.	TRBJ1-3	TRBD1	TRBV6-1	TGTGCCAGCAGTGAAATTTGGCAGGGGGCATTTGGAAACACCATATATTTT	CASSEIWQGAFGNTIYF
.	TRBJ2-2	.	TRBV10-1	TGCGCCAGCAGCGACAGACACACCGGGGAGCTGTTTTTT	CASSDRHTGELFF
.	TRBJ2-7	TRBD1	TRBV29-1	TGCAGCGCCGGGACAGGGCCCCACGAGCAGTACTTC	CSAGTGPHEQYF
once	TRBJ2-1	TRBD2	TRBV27	TGTGCCAGCAGACTAGCGGGAGCCTCCTACAATGAGCAGTTCTTC	CASRLAGASYNEQFF
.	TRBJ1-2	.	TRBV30	TGTGCCTGGGGCAGGGGAAACTATGGCTACACCTTC	CAWGRGNYGYTF
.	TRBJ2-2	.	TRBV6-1	TGTGCCAGCAGTGAGTTTGGAAACGCCGGGGAGCTGTTTTTT	CASSEFGNAGELFF
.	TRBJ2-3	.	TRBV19	TGTGCCAGTAGTATAGGAACAGATACGCAGTATTTT	CASSIGTDTQYF
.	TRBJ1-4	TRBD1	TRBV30	TGTGCCTGGACCCTAGGCAGGGGGACAACTAATGAAAAACTGTTTTTT	CAWTLGRGTTNEKLFF
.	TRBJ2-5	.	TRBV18	TGTGCCAGCTCACCTACGGAAGAGACCCAGTACTTC	CASSPTEETQYF
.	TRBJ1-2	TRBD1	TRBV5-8	TGTGCCAGCAGCCCCGTGACAGGGGCCAGCTATGGCTACACCTTC	CASSPVTGASYGYTF
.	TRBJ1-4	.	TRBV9	TGTGCCAGCAGCGTAGAGGCGGGGGTTTCCAATGAAAAACTGTTTTTT	CASSVEAGVSNEKLFF
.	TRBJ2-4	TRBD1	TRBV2	TGTGCCAGCAGTGAGATAGGGACAGAAAACATTCAGTACTTC	CASSEIGTENIQYF
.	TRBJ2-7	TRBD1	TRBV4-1	TGCGCCAGCAGCGCCCGGGACAGCTACGAGCAGTACTTC	CASSARDSYEQYF
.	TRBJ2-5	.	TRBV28	TGTGCCAGCAAGGAGGCAGAGACCCAGTACTTC	CASKEAETQYF
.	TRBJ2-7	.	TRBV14	TGTGCCAGCAGCCTCCCGGGCGGAGAGCAGTACTTC	CASSLPGGEQYF
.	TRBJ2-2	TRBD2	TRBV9	TGTGCCAGCAACAAGCGGGAAAGTAATGCCGGGGAGCTGTTTTTT	CASNKRESNAGELFF
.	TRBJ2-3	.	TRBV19	TGTGCCAGTCGAGGACGTATAAGCACAGATACGCAGTATTTT	CASRGRISTDTQYF
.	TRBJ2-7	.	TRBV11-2	TGTGCCAGCAGCTTCGGGACAAGGCTGTACGAGCAGTACTTC	CASSFGTRLYEQYF
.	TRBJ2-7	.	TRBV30	TGTGCCTGGAGTACAGGCGGAGAGCAGTACTTC	CAWSTGGEQYF
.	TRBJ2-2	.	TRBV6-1	TGTGCCAGCAGTGCAAGTTCCGGGACACGGAACACCGGGGAGCTGTTTTTT	CASSASSGTRNTGELFF
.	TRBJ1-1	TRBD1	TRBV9	TGTGCCAGCAGCGCCGGACAGGGGGAGGCAAAGTACACTGAAGCTTTCTTT	CASSAGQGEAKYTEAFF
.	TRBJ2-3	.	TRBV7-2	TGTGCCAGCAGCCAGAGGAGGTCCAACACAGATACGCAGTATTTT	CASSQRRSNTDTQYF